These 24 T cell receptor beta chains came from one sample sequenced in a study of blood T cell repertoires in COVID-19. Some clones are missing from TCRdb's copy, which holds only in-frame ones; the method was immunoSEQ multiplex PCR. The sample lists roughly 330,000 clones; approximately 90% were seen once. The material sequenced was PBMCs or T cells enriched from blood (not recorded which). These receptors were collected from a woman in her 30s who had recovered from COVID-19.

The chain carries TRBV12-5 and TRBJ1-1; TRBD1 agrees at 7 bases. The J segment lost 2 bases and the V segment lost 5 bases, leaving 5 bases of the junction unmatched. From germline, CDR1 is LGHNT and CDR2 FRNRAP. This CDR3 comprises 14 residues. The CDR3 bases are TGTGCTAGTGGTCCCGGGACAGCTAACACTGAAGCTTTCTTT. It yields the protein CASGPGTANTEAFF.

J is TRBJ1-2 and V is TRBV4-3, with 8 bases lining up with TRBD1. V lost 2 bases, J lost 8 bases, and 13 bases stayed unmatched. This CDR3 region has 16 residues. In germline, CDR1 is LGHNA, CDR2 YSLEER. The CDR3 here is CASSQTFDRGGSGYTF. The DNA for the CDR3 is TGCGCCAGCAGCCAAACTTTTGACAGGGGAGGATCAGGCTACACCTTC.

The chain is built from TRBV4-1 and TRBJ1-6; D remains ambiguous. From germline, CDR1 is MGHRA and CDR2 YSYEKL. V shed 0 bases and J shed 4 bases, with 10 bases lying between them. This CDR3 contains 16 residues. The CDR3 region is CASSQEPGKYNSPLHF. The DNA of the CDR3 is TGCGCCAGCAGCCAAGAGCCCGGGAAGTATAATTCACCCCTCCACTTT.

The chain couples TRBV28 to TRBJ2-3, with no clear D. Germline lookup yields CDR1 MDHEN and CDR2 SYDVKM. This CDR3 contains 12 residues. V lost 6 bases and J 5 bases, leaving 9 bases between the germline ends. DNA of the CDR3: TGTGCCAGCAGCACTCCTATAGATACGCAGTATTTT. Translating gives CASSTPIDTQYF.

The V and J genes are TRBV19 and TRBJ1-2, with 7 bases fitting TRBD1. V gave up 5 bases and J gave up 4 bases; unmatched junction bases: 7. The germline V gene has CDR1 LNHDA and CDR2 SQIVND (reference sequence). The CDR3 contains 14 residues. DNA of the CDR3: TGTGCCAGTAGTGCCGGGACAGCGAGCTATGGCTACACCTTC. This codes for CASSAGTASYGYTF.

This sequence joins TRBV2 and TRBJ2-7; D may be TRBD2 (7 bases). Germline-derived CDR1 and CDR2 are SNHLY and FYNNEI. The CDR3 is 15 residues long. Deletions cut 1 base from V and 0 bases from J, with 10 bases between. CDR3 bases: TGTGCCAGCAGTGAAGGCGGGGGCAGCTCCTACGAGCAGTACTTC. As protein: CASSEGGGSSYEQYF. The full variable domain, completed using reference TRBV2 and TRBJ2-7, is EPEVTQTPSHQVTQMGQEVILRCVPISNHLYFYWYRQILGQKVEFLVSFYNNEISEKSEIFDDQFSVERPDGSNFTLKIRSTKLEDSAMYFCASSEGGGSSYEQYFGPGTRLTVT.

The J gene is TRBJ2-5, the V gene TRBV12-3 or TRBV12-4; no clear D. This CDR3 contains 13 residues. V shed 4 bases and J shed 5 bases, with 11 bases lying between them. CDR3 bases: TGTGCCAGCAGTTCCGTACCCGGGGAGACCCAGTACTTC. It codes for CASSSVPGETQYF.

The J gene is TRBJ2-7, the V gene TRBV4-1; D gene uncertain. Between the trimmed V and J ends, which lost 4 bases and 0 bases, there was a span of 19 bases. Germline values: CDR1 MGHRA, CDR2 YSYEKL. There are 17 residues in the CDR3. This chain's CDR3 is CASSRLPLVVSSYEQYF. In nucleotides, the CDR3 is TGCGCCAGCAGCCGGCTCCCCTTGGTGGTCAGCTCCTACGAGCAGTACTTC.

This chain connects TRBV5-1 to TRBJ1-1, with D maybe TRBD1 (6 bases). The germline V and J ends were trimmed by 5 bases and 1 base, with 9 bases remaining between them. Germline-derived CDR1 and CDR2 are SGHRS and YFSETQ. The CDR3 runs 13 residues. Here the CDR3 DNA reads TGCGCCAGCAGACAGGGCACGAACACTGAAGCTTTCTTT. It is translated as CASRQGTNTEAFF.

Comment on this clone: At one of its ends the junction is not consistent with the germline gene, which may arise from a read error. The sample contains more than one DNA sequence encoding this CDR3. The chain recombines TRBV5-4 with TRBJ1-1; perhaps TRBD1 as D (6 bases). The CDR3 runs to 15 residues. Germline V lookup: CDR1 SGHNT, CDR2 YYREEE (reference sequence). The CDR3 is CASSLGQAINTEAFF. The CDR3 bases are TGTGCCAGCAGCTTGGGACAGGCGATAAACACAGAAGCTTTCTTT.

The CDR3 nucleotides read TGCGCCAGCAGCTCGAAACAGGGAGCAGCGACAGATACGCAGTATTTT. This sequence encodes CASSSKQGAATDTQYF. The chain recombines TRBV5-1 with TRBJ2-3; D perhaps matches TRBD1 (6 bases). Germline assignment: CDR1 SGHRS and CDR2 YFSETQ. V lost 3 bases and J lost 3, with 17 bases in between. This CDR3 spans 16 amino acids.

This clone was recorded only once. The chain has TRBV7-2 and TRBJ1-6; D gene ambiguous. From germline, CDR1 is SGHTA and CDR2 FQGNSA. The CDR3 has 16 amino acids. Trimming took 0 bases from V and 6 from J, leaving 12 bases between them. The CDR3 sequence is CASSLATGSVNSPLHF. The CDR3 coding sequence is TGTGCCAGCAGCTTAGCGACCGGGTCTGTTAATTCACCCCTCCACTTT. Full variable domain (outside the CDR3, taken from reference TRBV7-2 and TRBJ1-6): GAGVSQSPSNKVTEKGKDVELRCDPISGHTALYWYRQSLGQGLEFLIYFQGNSAPDKSGLPSDRFSAERTGGSVSTLTIQRTQQEDSAVYLCASSLATGSVNSPLHFGNGTRLTVT.

The chain has TRBV6-5 and TRBJ1-2, with D maybe TRBD1 (5 bases). The V gene's germline CDR1 is MNHEY and CDR2 SVGAGI. V lost 5 bases and J lost 3, with 10 bases in between. The CDR3 covers 13 residues. CDR3 residues: CASSTTVDYGYTF. DNA of the CDR3: TGTGCCAGCAGTACGACAGTGGACTATGGCTACACCTTC.

This sequence joins TRBV10-3 and TRBJ1-1; TRBD1 matches at 8 bases. The germline CDR1 and CDR2 sequences are ENHRY and SYGVKD. The length of the CDR3 is 15 residues. V lost 2 bases to trimming and J lost 1 base; unmatched junction nucleotides: 3. The CDR3 DNA reads as TGTGCCATCAGTGAGCCGGGACAGGAGAACACTGAAGCTTTCTTT. Protein sequence: CAISEPGQENTEAFF.

The V gene is TRBV7-8, the J gene TRBJ2-2; 11 nucleotides match TRBD1. The length of the CDR3 is 16 residues. Trimming removed 4 bases from V and 5 bases from J; junction bases left unmatched: 6. Germline V gene lookup returns CDR1 SGHVS and CDR2 FQNEAQ. CDR3 in amino acids: CASSWGQGGQTGELFF. CDR3 nucleotides: TGTGCCAGCAGCTGGGGACAGGGGGGTCAAACCGGGGAGCTGTTTTTT.

V and J are TRBV4-1 and TRBJ2-2, with TRBD2 matching 9 bases. The CDR3 spans 17 residues. V lost 6 bases and J lost 0; bases outside the gene matches: 8. Germline CDR1 is MGHRA and CDR2 is YSYEKL. CDR3: CASSYRIAGANTGELFF. The CDR3, as DNA: TGCGCCAGCAGTTACCGAATAGCGGGGGCGAACACCGGGGAGCTGTTTTTT.

The CDR3 sequence is CASRETNSLTDTQYF. The CDR3 bases are TGTGCCAGCAGAGAGACGAACAGCCTAACAGATACGCAGTATTTT. V and J are TRBV2 and TRBJ2-3, with D unresolved. Germline lookup yields CDR1 SNHLY and CDR2 FYNNEI. The CDR3 is made up of 15 amino acids. The germline V and J ends were trimmed by 6 bases and 3 bases, with 16 bases remaining between them.

V and J are TRBV21-1 and TRBJ1-5. TRBV21-1 represents a pseudogene. The CDR3 has 12 amino acids. For the CDR3, the DNA is TGTGCCAGCCGGGGGGGGTATCAGCCCCAGCATTTT. It encodes CASRGGYQPQHF.

V usage is TRBV3-1 (or the pseudogene TRBV3-2) and J usage is TRBJ1-2; no definite D call. V was cut by 1 base and J by 3 bases, with 12 bases left in between. The CDR3 is 15 amino acids. The germline V gene has CDR1 LGHDT and CDR2 YNNKEL (reference sequence). This chain's CDR3 is CASSQGTPADYGYTF. The CDR3 DNA is TGTGCCAGCAGCCAAGGCACCCCGGCGGACTATGGCTACACCTTC.

The chain combines TRBV6-6 with TRBJ1-5; D is possibly TRBD1 (5 bases). The CDR3 runs to 14 residues. V shed 5 bases and J shed 4 bases, with 12 bases lying between them. Germline assignment: CDR1 MNHNY and CDR2 SVGAGI (reference sequence). CDR3 amino acids: CASSPRQLNQPQHF. DNA for the CDR3: TGTGCCAGCAGTCCAAGACAGCTTAATCAGCCCCAGCATTTT.

The genes are TRBV19 and TRBJ1-5; TRBD1 aligns across 7 bases. There are 15 residues in the CDR3. With V trimmed by 5 bases and J by 3 bases, 7 bases remained unmatched. Germline loops: CDR1 LNHDA, CDR2 SQIVND (reference sequence). CDR3 protein: CASSLYGQDNQPQHF. DNA of the CDR3: TGTGCCAGTAGTCTCTATGGACAGGACAATCAGCCCCAGCATTTT.

The CDR3 coding sequence is TGTGCCGAGACCGACAGGGGGGCTGTCGAGGATGGCTACACCTTC. Its translation: CAETDRGAVEDGYTF. The chain uses TRBV5-4 and TRBJ1-2; TRBD1 aligns across 9 bases. V was pared by 10 bases and J by 6 bases, with 16 bases of the junction left unmatched. CDR1 is SGHNT and CDR2 is YYREEE in the germline V gene (reference sequence). The CDR3 contains 15 residues.

The chain is built from TRBV5-5 and TRBJ2-3, with D perhaps TRBD1 (6 bases). The germline gives CDR1 SGHKS, CDR2 YYEKEE (reference sequence). This CDR3 is 16 amino acids long. Trimming cost V 4 bases and J 5 bases, with 20 bases left between them. CDR3: CASSKHTGFGVDTQYF. The DNA for the CDR3 is TGTGCCAGCAGCAAACACACAGGGTTTGGGGTAGATACGCAGTATTTT.

The V call is TRBV24-1, the J call TRBJ2-1; 8 bases fit TRBD1. The V gene's germline CDR1 is KGHDR and CDR2 SFDVKD. The CDR3 is 16 amino acids. After removal of 2 bases from V and 7 bases from J, the junction contained 9 bases not matched to a gene. The CDR3, as DNA: TGTGCCACCAGTGATTCCTCAGGGGGCGCGTGGAATGAGCAGTTCTTC. It encodes CATSDSSGGAWNEQFF.